One sample yielded the 9 T cell receptor beta chains listed below, sequenced in a study of shared clonotypes between healthy human individuals. Libraries were prepared by immunoSEQ multiplex PCR; TCRdb keeps only in-frame clonotypes and omits some of them. The table records 2.3 million or so clones, 80% to 95% of them present only once. The source material was naive CD4+ T cells from PBMCs. Sample subset: CD45RA+ positively selected. The receptor set was obtained from a man younger than 35 in good health. Some clones in this sample may be carry-over from other donors' samples.

The chain recombines TRBV7-2 with TRBJ2-3; D is perhaps TRBD1 or TRBD2 (5 bases each). CDR1 and CDR2 from the germline V gene are SGHTA and FQGNSA. Trimming removed 3 bases from V and 2 bases from J, with 15 bases in between. The CDR3 loop spans 16 amino acids. The CDR3 DNA is TGTGCCAGCAGCTTTAGCGTTGGGGGAGTCACAGATACGCAGTATTTT. It specifies CASSFSVGGVTDTQYF.

The J gene is TRBJ2-7, the V gene TRBV21-1. TRBV21-1 is marked as a pseudogene. The CDR3 loop spans 15 amino acids. CDR3 protein: CASSPPHWGNLEQYF. The CDR3 DNA reads TGTGCCAGCAGCCCCCCCCACTGGGGGAATCTCGAGCAGTACTTC.

The chain employs TRBV7-6 and TRBJ2-1; D is perhaps TRBD2 (7 bases). CDR1 is SGHVS, CDR2 FNYEAQ, per germline. Trimming pared 1 base from V and 8 bases from J, leaving 15 bases between. The CDR3 runs 15 residues. The CDR3 is CASSLGAGAGDEQFF. DNA for the CDR3: TGTGCCAGCAGCTTAGGTGCGGGGGCAGGGGATGAGCAGTTCTTC.

The V call is TRBV18, the J call TRBJ2-5; D assignment may be TRBD1 or TRBD2 (5 bases each). Germline V gives CDR1 KGHSH, CDR2 LQKENI. CDR3 size: 13 residues. Between the trimmed V and J ends, which lost 7 bases and 2 bases, there was a span of 11 bases. CDR3 loop: CASCPGLQETQYF. CDR3 nucleotides: TGTGCCAGCTGCCCGGGGCTACAAGAGACCCAGTACTTC. The entire variable domain, with the rest obtained from reference TRBV18 and TRBJ2-5, is as follows: NAGVMQNPRHLVRRRGQEARLRCSPMKGHSHVYWYRQLPEEGLKFMVYLQKENIIDESGMPKERFSAEFPKEGPSILRIQQVVRGDSAAYFCASCPGLQETQYFGPGTRLLVL.

The CDR3 DNA is TGTGCCAGCAGCCCGGGACAGTCGTATTCACCCCTCCACTTT. Amino acid sequence: CASSPGQSYSPLHF. The chain recombines TRBV11-3 with TRBJ1-6, with TRBD1 identical over 7 bases. V dropped 5 bases and J dropped 8; count of bases not matched to a gene: 6. From germline, CDR1 is SGHNT and CDR2 YENEEA. This CDR3 comprises 14 residues.

The chain links TRBV4-3 to TRBJ1-2; D is possibly TRBD1 (5 bases). The CDR3 has 18 residues. Germline CDR1 is LGHNA and CDR2 is YSLEER. V shed 4 bases and J shed 5 bases, with 26 bases lying between them. The CDR3 loop reads CASSPQYGGPRDYYGYTF. The CDR3 nucleotides are TGCGCCAGCAGCCCACAATATGGCGGTCCTCGGGACTATTATGGCTACACCTTC.

This chain joins TRBV10-3 and TRBJ2-2, with 10 bases matching TRBD2. There are 18 residues in the CDR3. Trimming removed 7 bases from V and 5 bases from J; junction bases left unmatched: 16. Germline CDR1 reads ENHRY; CDR2 reads SYGVKD. This CDR3 is CAIKGRAPGLASTGELFF. Written as DNA, the CDR3 is TGTGCCATCAAAGGGCGGGCTCCGGGACTAGCGTCAACCGGGGAGCTGTTTTTT.

This sequence joins TRBV4-3 and TRBJ2-5, with D perhaps TRBD1 (7 bases). CDR1 LGHNA and CDR2 YSLEER come from the germline V gene. The CDR3 is 16 residues long. Deletions cut 3 bases from V and 5 bases from J, with 19 bases between. CDR3 sequence: CASSQGGRGVRETQYF. The CDR3, as DNA: TGCGCCAGCAGCCAGGGAGGCAGGGGGGTCCGGGAGACCCAGTACTTC.

This clone was recorded once. The J gene is TRBJ2-5, the V gene TRBV27, with 9 positions matching TRBD2. The CDR3 loop spans 16 amino acids. From germline, CDR1 is MNHEY and CDR2 SMNVEV (reference sequence). J lost 2 bases, V lost 3 bases, and 7 bases had no gene match. The CDR3 region is CASSFLAGVEQETQYF. CDR3 DNA: TGTGCCAGCAGTTTCTTAGCGGGAGTCGAACAAGAGACCCAGTACTTC.